This TCR beta chain was recovered during a study of long-term antiretroviral therapy in people with HIV. Study-wide results and caveats: Post-ART samples showed increased diversity that remained below transplant donor control levels. Viral resistance, ART adherence and therapy changes all lacked available data.

Germline CDR1 and CDR2: SNHLY and FYNNEI. Unmatched junction bases numbered 2, after V lost 6 bases and J lost 4 bases. The CDR3 is 13 residues long. Of note for this clone: Its target is unknown.

Sequencing used immunoSEQ v3.0 at survey level. The table came from immunoSEQ multiplex PCR; TCRdb's copy has only in-frame clones and leaves some out. Among approximately 12,000 clones listed, over 70% were seen once. All donors provided no fewer than one pre-ART and no fewer than two post-ART PBMC samples. Treatment locations for all participants with HIV were in the United States. Sequenced material: unsorted PBMCs, taken 3 to 3.3 years before starting antiretroviral therapy. The sequence was collected from a man aged 35 to 55 with HIV. V usage is TRBV2 and J usage is TRBJ1-5; TRBD1 aligns across 8 bases. In DNA form, the CDR3 reads TGTGCCAGCAGGGACAGGGTGAATCAGCCCCAGCATTTT. Protein: CASRDRVNQPQHF.